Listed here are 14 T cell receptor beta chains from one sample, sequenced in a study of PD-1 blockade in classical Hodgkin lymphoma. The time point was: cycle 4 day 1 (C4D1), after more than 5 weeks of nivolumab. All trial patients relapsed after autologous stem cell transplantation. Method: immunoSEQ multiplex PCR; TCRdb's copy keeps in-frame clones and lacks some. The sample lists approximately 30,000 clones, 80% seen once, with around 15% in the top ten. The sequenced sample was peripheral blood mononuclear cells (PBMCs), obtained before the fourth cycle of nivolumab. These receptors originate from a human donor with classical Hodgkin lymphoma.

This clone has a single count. CDR3 residues: CASSPPWTGEQFF. In DNA, the CDR3 is TGTGCCAGCAGCCCCCCTTGGACCGGTGAGCAGTTCTTC. The V call is TRBV7-2, the J call TRBJ2-1; D unclear. This CDR3 is built from 13 residues. Germline lookup yields CDR1 SGHTA and CDR2 FQGNSA. Between the trimmed V and J ends, which lost 5 bases and 9 bases, there was a span of 14 bases.

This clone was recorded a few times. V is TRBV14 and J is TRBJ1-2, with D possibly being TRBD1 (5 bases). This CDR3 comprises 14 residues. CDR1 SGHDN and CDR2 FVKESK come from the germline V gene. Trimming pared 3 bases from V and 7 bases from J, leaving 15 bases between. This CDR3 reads CASSHYQGFGGYTF. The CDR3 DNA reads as TGTGCCAGCAGCCATTACCAGGGATTCGGTGGCTACACCTTC. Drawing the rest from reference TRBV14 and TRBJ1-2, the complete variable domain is EAGVTQFPSHSVIEKGQTVTLRCDPISGHDNLYWYRRVMGKEIKFLLHFVKESKQDESGMPNNRFLAERTGGTYSTLKVQPAELEDSGVYFCASSHYQGFGGYTFGSGTRLTVV.

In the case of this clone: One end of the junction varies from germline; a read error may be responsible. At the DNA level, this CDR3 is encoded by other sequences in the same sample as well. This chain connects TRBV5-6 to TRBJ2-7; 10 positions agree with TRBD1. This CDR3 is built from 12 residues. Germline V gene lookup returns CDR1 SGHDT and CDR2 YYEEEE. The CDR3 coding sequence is TGTGCCAGCTCGACAGGGGGCTACGAGCAATACTTC. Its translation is CASSTGGYEQYF.

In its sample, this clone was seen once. CDR3 in DNA: TGTGCCAGCGGGGCCTACGAGCAGTACTTC. Its protein is CASGAYEQYF. The rearrangement joins TRBV5-5 to TRBJ2-7; D is ambiguous. V was trimmed by 7 bases and J by 2 bases, leaving 4 bases between them. The length of the CDR3 is 10 residues. CDR1 is SGHKS and CDR2 is YYEKEE in the germline V gene (reference sequence). The complete variable domain, with remaining parts taken from reference TRBV5-5 and TRBJ2-7, reads DAGVTQSPTHLIKTRGQQVTLRCSPISGHKSVSWYQQVLGQGPQFIFQYYEKEERGRGNFPDRFSARQFPNYSSELNVNALLLGDSALYLCASGAYEQYFGPGTRLTVT.

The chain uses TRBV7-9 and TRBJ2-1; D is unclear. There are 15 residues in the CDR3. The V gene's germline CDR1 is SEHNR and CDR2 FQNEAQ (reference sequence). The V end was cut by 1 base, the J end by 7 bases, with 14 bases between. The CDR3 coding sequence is TGTGCCAGCAGCTTAGAGGGATCAAGGCTTAATGAGCAGTTCTTC. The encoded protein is CASSLEGSRLNEQFF.

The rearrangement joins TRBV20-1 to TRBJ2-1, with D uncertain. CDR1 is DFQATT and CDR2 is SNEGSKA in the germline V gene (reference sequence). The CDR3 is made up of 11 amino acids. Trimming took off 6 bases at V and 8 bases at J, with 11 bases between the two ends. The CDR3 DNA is TGCAGTGCAAGGACCGTGGATGAGCAGTTCTTC. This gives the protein CSARTVDEQFF.

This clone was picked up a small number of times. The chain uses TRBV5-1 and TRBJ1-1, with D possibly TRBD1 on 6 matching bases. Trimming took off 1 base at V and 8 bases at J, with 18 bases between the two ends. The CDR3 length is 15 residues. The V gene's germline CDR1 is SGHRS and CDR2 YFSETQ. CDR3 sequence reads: CASSLSGTPGTEAFF. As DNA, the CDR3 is TGCGCCAGCAGCTTGAGTGGGACCCCCGGGACAGAAGCTTTCTTT. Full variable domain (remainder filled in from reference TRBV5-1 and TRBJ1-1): KAGVTQTPRYLIKTRGQQVTLSCSPISGHRSVSWYQQTPGQGLQFLFEYFSETQRNKGNFPGRFSGRQFSNSRSEMNVSTLELGDSALYLCASSLSGTPGTEAFFGQGTRLTVV.

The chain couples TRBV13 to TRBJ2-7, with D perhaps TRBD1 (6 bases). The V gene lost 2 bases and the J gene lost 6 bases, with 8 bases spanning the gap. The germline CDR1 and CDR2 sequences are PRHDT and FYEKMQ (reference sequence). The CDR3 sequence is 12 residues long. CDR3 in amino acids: CASSLQGPEQYF. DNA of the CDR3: TGTGCCAGCAGCTTACAGGGGCCCGAGCAGTACTTC.

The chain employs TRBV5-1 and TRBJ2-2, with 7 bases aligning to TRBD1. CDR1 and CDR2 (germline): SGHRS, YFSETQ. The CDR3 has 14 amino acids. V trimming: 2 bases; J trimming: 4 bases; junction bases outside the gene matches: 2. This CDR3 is CASSFRDSTGELFF. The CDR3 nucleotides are TGCGCCAGCAGCTTCCGGGACAGCACCGGGGAGCTGTTTTTT.

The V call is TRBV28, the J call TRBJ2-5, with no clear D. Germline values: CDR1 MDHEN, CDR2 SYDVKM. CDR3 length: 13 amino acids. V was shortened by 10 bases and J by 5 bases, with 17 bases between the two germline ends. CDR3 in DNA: TGTGCCACCAAGATTTCGACTCGTGAGACCCAGTACTTC. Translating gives CATKISTRETQYF.

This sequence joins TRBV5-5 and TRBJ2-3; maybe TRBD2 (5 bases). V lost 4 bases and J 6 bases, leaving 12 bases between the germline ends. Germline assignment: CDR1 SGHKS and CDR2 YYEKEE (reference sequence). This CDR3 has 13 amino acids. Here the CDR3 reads CASSATGWDTQYF. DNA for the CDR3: TGTGCCAGCAGCGCGACGGGGTGGGATACGCAGTATTTT.

CDR3 region: CASSSAGGSGETQYF. The CDR3 DNA is TGTGCCAGCAGTTCAGCGGGAGGGTCCGGAGAGACCCAGTACTTC. The rearrangement uses TRBV27 and TRBJ2-5; 10 positions agree with TRBD2. The germline V gene has CDR1 MNHEY and CDR2 SMNVEV (reference sequence). Trimming cost V 4 bases and J 4 bases; bases outside gene matches: 6. The CDR3 has 15 residues.

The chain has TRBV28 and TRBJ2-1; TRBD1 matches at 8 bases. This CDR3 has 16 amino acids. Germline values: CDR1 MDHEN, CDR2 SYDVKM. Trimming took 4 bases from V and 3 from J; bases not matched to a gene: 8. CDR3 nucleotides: TGTGCCAGCAGTTCGACCGGGACAGGAAACTACAATGAGCAGTTCTTC. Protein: CASSSTGTGNYNEQFF.

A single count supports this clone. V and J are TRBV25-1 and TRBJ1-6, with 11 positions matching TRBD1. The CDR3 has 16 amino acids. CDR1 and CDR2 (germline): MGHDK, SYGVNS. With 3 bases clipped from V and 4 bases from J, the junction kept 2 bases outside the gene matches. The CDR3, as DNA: TGTGCCAGCAGTGAGGGACAGGGGGTTTATAATTCACCCCTCCACTTT. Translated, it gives CASSEGQGVYNSPLHF.